The sequence of this TCR beta chain was determined in a study of follicular helper T cells after annual influenza vaccination (dated 2017 in TCRdb). Concerning the study at large: Blood was drawn on days 0, 7 and 28 after each seasonal influenza vaccination. To study recall of cTfh clones, some subjects were followed across successive annual vaccinations spanning the 2013-2014, 2014-2015 and 2015-2016 seasons. One week after vaccination, a second recruited cohort of about eleven subjects (Table S1) displayed a similar ICOS+CD38+ cTfh response. Multi-year samples were obtained from six subjects, with two vaccination seasons covered for a few subjects and three seasons covered for two subjects. Samples from 2013-2014 were cryopreserved, whereas samples from about 2015 were processed immediately after collection.

Reading from cysteine to phenylalanine, the CDR3 counts 11 amino acids. Only the CDR3 part of the read is kept: 33 bases, read in frame from the first base. A distance of 6 bases separates the germline ends of V and J, which lose 6 bases and 4 bases respectively. Looking up the germline V gene yields CDR1 MNHEY and CDR2 SVGAGI. Regarding this clone: The antigen it binds to is not known. No much larger clone is present one base from it, and per-base qualities are unavailable.

This specimen's time point label, interpreted: 2014-2015 season, pre-vaccination. Adults received seasonal inactivated influenza vaccine (Fluvarix), and TCRB sequencing tracked sorted blood CD4 subsets before and after vaccination. Subjects were considered eligible if community-dwelling and if influenza vaccine had not been received in the prior 6 months. Reasons for exclusion included contraindications to influenza vaccine, substance abuse, HIV/AIDS, active malignancy, immunomodulatory medication, and active illness such as respiratory infection. At each time point, about 35 to 110 mL of blood was collected. PBMC were isolated using Ficoll-Paque PLUS or SepMate separation. CXCR5- memory CD4 T cells were sorted as a comparison non-Tfh subset. Before DNA was extracted, the cell subsets were sorted from PBMC using a BD FACS Aria. Library generation was performed with the immunoSEQ multiplex PCR assay. Adaptive Biotechnologies carried out TCRB amplification, library preparation, sequencing and preliminary bioinformatics at Survey level resolution. Per the original workflow: Clonality was computed in R as 1 minus normalized Shannon entropy; the Gini index was calculated with the R package ineq. Overlap score was defined as the summed counts of shared sequences divided by the total counts of all sequences in both compared samples. Shared-clonotype significance used Fisher's exact test assuming a theoretical repertoire of 10^7 TCRB sequences. This immuneACCESS table, as held by TCRdb, lists in-frame sequences with V and J called but not all clones. Of the missing ones, under half trace to an unresolved V gene in checked studies; the others have no known cause. V, J and clone size are those of that table, while D and trimming were read from the DNA. Present in this sample are about 13,000 clones, roughly 81% of which were seen just once. In total, the top ten clones hold roughly 0.27% of the sample.

Here is what the overall study found, with its caveats: Undersampling of the much larger non-cTfh compartments could not be excluded when assessing influenza clone enrichment. ICOS+CD38+ cTfh clonality correlated with the frequency of that population, and its change correlated with the change in circulating plasmablast frequency. Only about 9.5-23% of analyzed cells yielded productive TCRB sequences, so sampling of rare clonotypes was not possible. A recurrent oligoclonal ICOS+CD38+ cTfh response containing tetramer and AIM influenza-specific clonotypes was recalled by successive annual vaccinations. Day 7 ICOS+CD38+ clones were most often found later in ICOS-CD38- cTfh, suggesting that subset may serve as a memory reservoir.

This sequence originates from an adult who received the influenza vaccine. The rearranged chain carries TRBV6-5 and TRBJ1-2, with the D gene not confidently named. Specimen: CXCR5- memory CD4+ T cells sorted from blood, collected on the day of influenza vaccination. The intended sense of this specimen's cell subset or site label: CXCR5- memory CD4 T cells. At the DNA level, the sequence is TGTGCCAGCAGGGACGGCTATGGCTACACCTTC. This encodes CASRDGYGYTF.